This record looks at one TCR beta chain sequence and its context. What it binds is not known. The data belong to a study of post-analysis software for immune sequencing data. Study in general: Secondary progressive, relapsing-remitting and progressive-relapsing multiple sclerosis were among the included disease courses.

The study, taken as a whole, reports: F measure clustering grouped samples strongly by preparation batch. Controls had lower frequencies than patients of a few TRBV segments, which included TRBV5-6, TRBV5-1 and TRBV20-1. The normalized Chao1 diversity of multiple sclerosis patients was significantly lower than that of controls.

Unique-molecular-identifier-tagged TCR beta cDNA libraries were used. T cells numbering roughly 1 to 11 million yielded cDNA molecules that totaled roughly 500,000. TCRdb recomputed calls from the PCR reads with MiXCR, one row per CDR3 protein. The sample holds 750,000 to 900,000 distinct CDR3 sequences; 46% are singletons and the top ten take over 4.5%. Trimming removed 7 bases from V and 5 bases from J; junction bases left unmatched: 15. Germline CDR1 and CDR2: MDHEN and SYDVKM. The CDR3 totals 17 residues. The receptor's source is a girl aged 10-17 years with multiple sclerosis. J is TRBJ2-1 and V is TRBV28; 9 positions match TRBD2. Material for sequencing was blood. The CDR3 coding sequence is TGTGCCAGCAATCGGGGGTCCCGGGCGGGAGGGCACAATGAGCAGTTCTTC. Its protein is CASNRGSRAGGHNEQFF.